The T cell receptor beta chain under discussion was sequenced for a study of blood T cell repertoires in COVID-19. Authors' data handling: It was from reference gene primer amplification that nucleated cell counts were estimated. The method was immunoSEQ multiplex PCR; TCRdb's version includes in-frame clones alone and lacks a portion of them. That table is the source of V, J and clone size, and D and trimming were worked out from the DNA. The sample lists 150,000 to 200,000 clones, around four fifths occurring once. From germline, CDR1 is SNHLY and CDR2 FYNNEI. Trimming shortened V by 4 bases and J by 2 bases, and 12 bases separated the two germline ends. This CDR3 spans 14 amino acids.

The chain couples TRBV2 to TRBJ2-7; D unclear. Sequenced: peripheral blood. The sequence was obtained from a woman at least 80 years old with acute or convalescent COVID-19. CDR3 bases: TGTGCCAGCAGTGGTATGTTAGCCCCCTACGAGCAGTACTTC. This gives the protein CASSGMLAPYEQYF. Filled out from reference TRBV2 and TRBJ2-7, the complete variable domain reads EPEVTQTPSHQVTQMGQEVILRCVPISNHLYFYWYRQILGQKVEFLVSFYNNEISEKSEIFDDQFSVERPDGSNFTLKIRSTKLEDSAMYFCASSGMLAPYEQYFGPGTRLTVT.